This entry lists 18 T cell receptor beta chains sequenced from one sample in a study of cytomegalovirus exposure and HLA in healthy donors. PCR used 60 Vbeta primers and 13 Jbeta primers. Sequencing was performed with immunoSEQ multiplex PCR; in TCRdb, only in-frame clones are kept and a portion is missing. The repertoire table contains around 100,000 clones. Sequenced material: PBMCs. The receptors here all came from a man aged 45-65 years in good health and CMV-seronegative.

This chain links TRBV10-1 with TRBJ2-5, with D perhaps TRBD2 (6 bases). Trimming stripped 2 bases from V and 4 bases from J, with 26 bases between. Germline V CDR1 and CDR2: WNHNN, SYGVQD (reference sequence). CDR3 length equals 19 residues. For the CDR3, the DNA is TGCGCCAGCAGTGAGCCAGACCCTACAGGAGGGGAGCCGGGAGAGACCCAGTACTTC. Translation: CASSEPDPTGGEPGETQYF.

The chain combines TRBV19 with TRBJ2-7; weak D call: TRBD2 (5 bases). V gave up 5 bases and J gave up 6 bases, with 17 bases separating them. The length of the CDR3 is 14 residues. CDR1 and CDR2 from the germline V gene are LNHDA and SQIVND (reference sequence). The CDR3 loop reads CASSQSGAGGEQYF. The CDR3 coding sequence is TGTGCCAGTAGTCAGAGCGGAGCCGGCGGCGAGCAGTACTTC.

V and J are TRBV9 and TRBJ2-7, with TRBD2 identical over 8 bases. Germline CDR1 reads SGDLS; CDR2 reads YYNGEE. The trim removed 1 base at V and 6 bases at J, leaving 18 bases unmatched. The CDR3 runs 18 residues. The chain's CDR3 is CASSVPSLNSGEEGEQYF. The CDR3 DNA follows: TGTGCCAGCAGCGTACCTTCACTGAATAGCGGGGAGGAGGGCGAGCAGTACTTC.

The V call is TRBV7-9, the J call TRBJ2-3; no clear D. This CDR3 has 13 amino acids. Germline V gives CDR1 SEHNR, CDR2 FQNEAQ (reference sequence). V lost 5 bases, J lost 5 bases, and 11 bases lay in between. CDR3 sequence: CASSAPSRDTQYF. The CDR3 DNA follows: TGTGCCAGCAGCGCCCCGAGTAGAGATACGCAGTATTTT. The whole variable domain, filled in from reference TRBV7-9 and TRBJ2-3, reads DTGVSQNPRHKITKRGQNVTFRCDPISEHNRLYWYRQTLGQGPEFLTYFQNEAQLEKSRLLSDRFSAERPKGSFSTLEIQRTEQGDSAMYLCASSAPSRDTQYFGPGTRLTVL.

J is TRBJ1-6 and V is TRBV4-1; 10 positions match TRBD1. Germline lookup yields CDR1 MGHRA and CDR2 YSYEKL. V lost 3 bases, J lost 4 bases, and 6 bases stayed unmatched. The CDR3 has 17 residues. CDR3 sequence (DNA): TGCGCCAGCAGCCACGGACAGGGGGGGGCTTATAATTCACCCCTCCACTTT. Encoded protein: CASSHGQGGAYNSPLHF.

The rearrangement joins TRBV4-3 to TRBJ2-1; D is ambiguous. The CDR3 has 18 residues. V was clipped by 0 bases and J by 4 bases, with 19 bases between them. Germline assignment: CDR1 LGHNA and CDR2 YSLEER. The CDR3 spells CASSQDPVWSTTYNEQFF. The CDR3 DNA is TGCGCCAGCAGCCAAGACCCTGTTTGGTCTACCACTTACAATGAGCAGTTCTTC.

The rearrangement links TRBV19 to TRBJ2-1, with 9 positions matching TRBD2. V was pared by 2 bases and J by 8 bases, with 10 bases of the junction left unmatched. This CDR3 comprises 16 residues. Per germline, CDR1 LNHDA and CDR2 SQIVND (reference sequence). Here the CDR3 reads CASSIISGGGSYEQFF. The CDR3, as DNA: TGTGCCAGTAGTATAATTAGCGGGGGAGGATCGTATGAGCAGTTCTTC. Based on the CDR3 plus reference TRBV19 and TRBJ2-1, the full variable domain is DGGITQSPKYLFRKEGQNVTLSCEQNLNHDAMYWYRQDPGQGLRLIYYSQIVNDFQKGDIAEGYSVSREKKESFPLTVTSAQKNPTAFYLCASSIISGGGSYEQFFGPGTRLTVL.

The J gene is TRBJ2-1, the V gene TRBV6-1, with TRBD1 identical over 9 bases. Trimming removed 4 bases from V and 4 bases from J; junction bases left unmatched: 5. The CDR3 is 15 amino acids. Germline CDR1 MNHNS, CDR2 SASEGT. CDR3 residues: CASSVGQGLYNEQFF. CDR3 nucleotides: TGTGCCAGCAGTGTGGGACAGGGACTTTACAATGAGCAGTTCTTC.

This chain uses TRBV7-9 with TRBJ2-7; possibly TRBD1 for D (5 bases). CDR3 length: 14 residues. V was pared by 4 bases and J by 1 base, with 11 bases between. CDR1 and CDR2 from the germline V gene are SEHNR and FQNEAQ (reference sequence). The CDR3 protein is CASSSMDTSYEQYF. CDR3 coding DNA: TGTGCCAGCAGCTCGATGGACACGTCCTACGAGCAGTACTTC.

The genes are TRBV19 and TRBJ2-1; TRBD1 matches at 8 bases. This CDR3 is built from 15 residues. J gave up 3 bases and V 1 base, and 2 bases lay outside the gene matches. Looked up from germline, CDR1 is LNHDA and CDR2 is SQIVND (reference sequence). CDR3 in amino acids: CASSIATGGYNEQFF. DNA of the CDR3: TGTGCCAGTAGTATAGCTACAGGGGGCTACAATGAGCAGTTCTTC.

The chain couples TRBV7-2 to TRBJ1-2; 8 bases are a match to TRBD1. The CDR3 extends over 15 amino acids. In germline, CDR1 is SGHTA, CDR2 FQGNSA. J was trimmed by 7 bases and V by 3 bases; bases with no gene match: 10. CDR3 coding DNA: TGTGCCAGCAGCTTTTCCGGACAGGGCGAGACTGGCTACACCTTC. Its translation is CASSFSGQGETGYTF.

V usage is TRBV4-1 and J usage is TRBJ2-3, with TRBD1 identical over 10 bases. Germline CDR1 MGHRA, CDR2 YSYEKL. V shed 0 bases and J 3 bases; nucleotides not matched to a gene: 6. The CDR3 extends over 17 amino acids. This CDR3 is CASSQDPTGGITDTQYF. CDR3 nucleotide sequence: TGCGCCAGCAGCCAAGACCCGACAGGGGGCATAACAGATACGCAGTATTTT.

The chain uses TRBV5-6 and TRBJ1-6, with D tentatively TRBD1 (5 bases). This CDR3 is 15 amino acids long. V was cut by 0 bases and J by 8 bases, with 12 bases left in between. Germline V gives CDR1 SGHDT, CDR2 YYEEEE. The CDR3 sequence is CASSLGGREDSPLHF. In DNA, the CDR3 is TGTGCCAGCAGCTTGGGTGGCAGGGAGGATTCACCCCTCCACTTT.

J is TRBJ2-5 and V is TRBV7-9, with 7 bases aligning to TRBD1. Germline V gives CDR1 SEHNR, CDR2 FQNEAQ (reference sequence). The CDR3 consists of 12 residues. Trimming at V came to 5 bases and at J to 11 bases, leaving 8 bases not matched to a gene. In DNA form, the CDR3 reads TGTGCCAGCAGCCGGGACAGTGGGAAGCAGTACTTC. This translates into CASSRDSGKQYF. The full variable domain, completed using reference TRBV7-9 and TRBJ2-5, is DTGVSQNPRHKITKRGQNVTFRCDPISEHNRLYWYRQTLGQGPEFLTYFQNEAQLEKSRLLSDRFSAERPKGSFSTLEIQRTEQGDSAMYLCASSRDSGKQYFGPGTRLLVL.

The chain links TRBV29-1 to TRBJ2-3; D uncertain. The CDR3 totals 14 residues. V lost 0 bases and J lost 5, with 12 bases in between. CDR1 SQVTM and CDR2 ANQGSEA come from the germline V gene. The CDR3 sequence is CSVEDRTVQDTQYF. CDR3 sequence (DNA): TGCAGCGTTGAAGATCGTACCGTACAAGATACGCAGTATTTT.

The chain links TRBV2 to TRBJ2-7; D is unresolved. Trimming pared 2 bases from V and 6 bases from J, leaving 5 bases between. The CDR3 is 11 amino acids. Per germline, CDR1 SNHLY and CDR2 FYNNEI. Here the CDR3 DNA reads TGTGCCAGCAGTGAATCGGGCGAGCAGTACTTC. This gives the protein CASSESGEQYF.

The J gene is TRBJ2-5, the V gene TRBV5-1; D gene ambiguous. Trimming cost V 7 bases and J 1 base, with 11 bases left between them. This CDR3 is built from 13 residues. Germline CDR1 SGHRS, CDR2 YFSETQ. The CDR3 region has the DNA TGCGCCAGCTCCAGACTGATCCAAGAGACCCAGTACTTC. It specifies CASSRLIQETQYF.

The V gene is TRBV5-1, the J gene TRBJ1-1; D is ambiguous. The CDR3 length is 12 residues. With 1 base removed from V and 7 bases from J, the gap between germline ends came to 8 bases. Germline V gene lookup returns CDR1 SGHRS and CDR2 YFSETQ. This CDR3 is CASSLLENEAFF. DNA for the CDR3: TGCGCCAGCAGCTTGTTGGAGAATGAAGCTTTCTTT.